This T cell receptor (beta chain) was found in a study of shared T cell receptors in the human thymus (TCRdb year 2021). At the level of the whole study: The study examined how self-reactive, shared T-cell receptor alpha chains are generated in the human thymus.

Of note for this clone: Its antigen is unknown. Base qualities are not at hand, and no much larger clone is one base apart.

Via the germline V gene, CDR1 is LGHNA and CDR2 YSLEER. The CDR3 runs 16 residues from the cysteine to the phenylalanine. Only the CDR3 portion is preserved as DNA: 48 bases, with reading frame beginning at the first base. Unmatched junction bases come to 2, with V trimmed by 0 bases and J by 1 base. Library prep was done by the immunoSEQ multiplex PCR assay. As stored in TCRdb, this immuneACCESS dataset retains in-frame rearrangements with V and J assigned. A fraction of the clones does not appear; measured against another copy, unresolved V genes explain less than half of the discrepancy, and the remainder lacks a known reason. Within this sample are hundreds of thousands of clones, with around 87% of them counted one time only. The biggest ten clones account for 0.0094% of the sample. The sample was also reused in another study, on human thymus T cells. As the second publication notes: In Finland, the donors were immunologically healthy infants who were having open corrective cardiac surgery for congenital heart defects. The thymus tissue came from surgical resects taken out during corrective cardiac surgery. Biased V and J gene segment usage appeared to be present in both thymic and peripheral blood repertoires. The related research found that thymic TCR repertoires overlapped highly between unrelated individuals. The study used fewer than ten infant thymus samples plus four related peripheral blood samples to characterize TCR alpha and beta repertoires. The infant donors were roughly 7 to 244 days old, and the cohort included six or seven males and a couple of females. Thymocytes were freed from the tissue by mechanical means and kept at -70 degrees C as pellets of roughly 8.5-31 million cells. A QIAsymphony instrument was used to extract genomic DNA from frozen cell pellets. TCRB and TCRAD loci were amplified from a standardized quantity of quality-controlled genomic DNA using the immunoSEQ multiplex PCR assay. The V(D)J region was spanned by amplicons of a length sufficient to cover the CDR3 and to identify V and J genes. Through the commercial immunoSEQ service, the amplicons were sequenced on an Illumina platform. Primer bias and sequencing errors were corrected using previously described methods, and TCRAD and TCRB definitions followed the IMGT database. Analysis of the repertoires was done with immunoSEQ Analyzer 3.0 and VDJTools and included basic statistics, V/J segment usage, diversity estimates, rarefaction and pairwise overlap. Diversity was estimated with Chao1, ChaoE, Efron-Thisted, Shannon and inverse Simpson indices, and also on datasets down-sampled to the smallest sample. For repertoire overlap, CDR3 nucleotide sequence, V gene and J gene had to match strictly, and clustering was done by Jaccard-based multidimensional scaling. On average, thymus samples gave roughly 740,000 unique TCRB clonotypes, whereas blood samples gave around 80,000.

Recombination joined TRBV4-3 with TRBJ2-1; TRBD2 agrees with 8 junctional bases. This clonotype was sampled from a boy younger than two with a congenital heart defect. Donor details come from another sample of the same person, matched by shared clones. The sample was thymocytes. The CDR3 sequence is CASSQEREGSYNEQFF. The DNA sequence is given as TGCGCCAGCAGCCAAGAACGGGAGGGATCCTACAATGAGCAGTTCTTC.